Presented here are 2 T cell receptor beta chains from one specimen sequenced in a study of OX40 agonist ivuxolimab in advanced cancers. Library preparation was by the immunoSEQ multiplex PCR assay. TCRdb's version of the immuneACCESS table is confined to in-frame rearrangements and falls short of the full clone set. An unresolved V gene accounts for under half of the shortfall where checked; the remainder is of unknown origin. The table for this sample lists tens of thousands of clones; more than 80% of them were counted only once. The top ten clones comprise roughly 2.5% of the sample. The specimen was CD4+ or CD8+ T cells sorted from blood, collected in a trial of the OX40 agonist ivuxolimab. These receptor sequences come from an adult with an advanced solid tumor such as melanoma, head and neck, liver or kidney cancer.

The rearrangement joins TRBV6-5 to TRBJ2-2; D unclear. Germline loops: CDR1 MNHEY, CDR2 SVGAGI. CDR3 length equals 13 residues. The V and J ends lost 5 bases and 6 bases respectively, with 10 bases between them. In nucleotides, the CDR3 is TGTGCCAGCAGTGAAAACGTGGCCGGGGAGCTGTTTTTT. Translating it yields CASSENVAGELFF.

The chain couples TRBV4-3 to TRBJ2-7; D tentatively reads TRBD1 or TRBD2 (5 bases each). This CDR3 has 14 residues. Germline V CDR1 and CDR2: LGHNA, YSLEER. The ends were cut back, 0 bases at V and 7 bases at J, with 13 bases in the middle. The CDR3 DNA reads as TGCGCCAGCAGCCAAGAATACCACGGGGCGGAGCAGTACTTC. Protein sequence: CASSQEYHGAEQYF.